The clone carrying this T cell receptor (beta chain) was detected once. Original analysis: Counts of nucleated cells, estimated from reference gene primer amplification, were obtained. The data were produced by immunoSEQ multiplex PCR, yet TCRdb's version contains in-frame clones alone and is incomplete. That table furnishes V, J and clone size, whereas the DNA furnished D and trimming. Seen here are about 120,000 clones, around 89% observed once, and the top ten hold 1.5%. This sample was taken from a study of blood T cell repertoires in COVID-19. Across the whole study: Material from acute and convalescent COVID-19 was sourced from the United States, Italy and Spain.

Sequencing input: peripheral blood. The TCR originated in a human donor in a cohort sampled during active COVID-19.

The CDR3 is CASSPRWRDEQYF. DNA of the CDR3: TGTGCCAGCAGCCCCCGATGGAGGGACGAGCAGTACTTC. V usage is TRBV7-9 and J usage is TRBJ2-7; possible D gene TRBD2, 6 bases. V was pared by 5 bases and J by 5 bases, with 13 bases between. The CDR3 loop spans 13 amino acids. Germline V CDR1 and CDR2: SEHNR, FQNEAQ (reference sequence).